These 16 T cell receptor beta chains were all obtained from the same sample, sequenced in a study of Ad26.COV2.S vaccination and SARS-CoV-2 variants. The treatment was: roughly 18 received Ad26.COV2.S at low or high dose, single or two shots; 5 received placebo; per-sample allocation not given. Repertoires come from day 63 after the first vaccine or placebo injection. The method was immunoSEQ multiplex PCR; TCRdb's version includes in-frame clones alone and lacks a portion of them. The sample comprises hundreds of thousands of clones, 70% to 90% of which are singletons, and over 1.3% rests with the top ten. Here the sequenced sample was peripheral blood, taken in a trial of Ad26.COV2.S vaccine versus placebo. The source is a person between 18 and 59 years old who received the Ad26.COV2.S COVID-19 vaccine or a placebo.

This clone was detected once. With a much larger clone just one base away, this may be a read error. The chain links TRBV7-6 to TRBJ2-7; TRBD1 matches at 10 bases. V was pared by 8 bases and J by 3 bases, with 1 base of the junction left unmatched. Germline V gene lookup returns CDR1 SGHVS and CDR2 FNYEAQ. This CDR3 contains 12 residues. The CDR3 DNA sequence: TGTGCCAGCGGGACAGGGGTCTACGAGCAGTACTTC. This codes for CASGTGVYEQYF.

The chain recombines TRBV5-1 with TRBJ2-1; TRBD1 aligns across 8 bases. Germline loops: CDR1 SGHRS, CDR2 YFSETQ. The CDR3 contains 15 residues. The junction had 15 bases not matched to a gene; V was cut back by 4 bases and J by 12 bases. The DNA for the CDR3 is TGCGCCAGCAGCCACCCGGGACAGGAGCCTGGGGGGCAGTTCTTC. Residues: CASSHPGQEPGGQFF.

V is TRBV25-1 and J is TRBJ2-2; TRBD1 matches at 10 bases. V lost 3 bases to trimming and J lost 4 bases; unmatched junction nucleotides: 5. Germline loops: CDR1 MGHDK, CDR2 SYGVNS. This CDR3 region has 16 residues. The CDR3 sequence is CASSESGTGVTGELFF. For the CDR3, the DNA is TGTGCCAGCAGTGAGTCCGGGACAGGGGTCACCGGGGAGCTGTTTTTT.

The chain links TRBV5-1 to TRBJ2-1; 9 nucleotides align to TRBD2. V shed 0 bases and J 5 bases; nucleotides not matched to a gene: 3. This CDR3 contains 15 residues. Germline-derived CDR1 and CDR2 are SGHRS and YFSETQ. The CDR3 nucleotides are TGCGCCAGCAGCTTGGTGGCTAGCGGGAACAATGAGCAGTTCTTC. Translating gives CASSLVASGNNEQFF.

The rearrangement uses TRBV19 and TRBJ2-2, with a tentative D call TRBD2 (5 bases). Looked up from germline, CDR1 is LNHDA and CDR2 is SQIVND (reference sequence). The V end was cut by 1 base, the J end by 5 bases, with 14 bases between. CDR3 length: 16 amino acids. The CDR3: CASSIAPGRGTGELFF. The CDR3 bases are TGTGCCAGTAGTATAGCCCCCGGGCGCGGGACCGGGGAGCTGTTTTTT.

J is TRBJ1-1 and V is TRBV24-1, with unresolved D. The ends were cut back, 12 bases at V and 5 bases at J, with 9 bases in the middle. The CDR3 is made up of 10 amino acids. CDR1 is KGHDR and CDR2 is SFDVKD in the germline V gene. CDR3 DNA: TGTGCCCCTCATTCGACTGAAGCTTTCTTT. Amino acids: CAPHSTEAFF.

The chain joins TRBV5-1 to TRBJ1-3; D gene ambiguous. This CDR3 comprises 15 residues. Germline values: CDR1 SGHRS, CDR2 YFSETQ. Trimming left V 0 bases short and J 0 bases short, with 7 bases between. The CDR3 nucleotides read TGCGCCAGCAGCTTGGACGGGCGCTCTGGAAACACCATATATTTT. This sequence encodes CASSLDGRSGNTIYF.

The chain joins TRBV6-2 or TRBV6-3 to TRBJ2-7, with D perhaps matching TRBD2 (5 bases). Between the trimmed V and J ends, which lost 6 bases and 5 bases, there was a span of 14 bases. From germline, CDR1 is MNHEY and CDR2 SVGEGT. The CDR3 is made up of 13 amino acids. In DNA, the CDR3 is TGTGCCAGCAGCCATGGCCCCGGGGACGAGCAGTACTTC. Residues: CASSHGPGDEQYF.

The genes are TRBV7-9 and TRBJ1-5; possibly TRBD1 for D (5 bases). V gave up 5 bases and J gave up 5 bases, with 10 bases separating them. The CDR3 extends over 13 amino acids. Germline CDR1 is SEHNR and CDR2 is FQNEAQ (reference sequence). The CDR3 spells CASSPQGDQPQHF. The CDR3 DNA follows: TGTGCCAGCAGCCCGCAGGGCGATCAGCCCCAGCATTTT. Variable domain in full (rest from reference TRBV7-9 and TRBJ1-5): DTGVSQNPRHKITKRGQNVTFRCDPISEHNRLYWYRQTLGQGPEFLTYFQNEAQLEKSRLLSDRFSAERPKGSFSTLEIQRTEQGDSAMYLCASSPQGDQPQHFGDGTRLSIL.

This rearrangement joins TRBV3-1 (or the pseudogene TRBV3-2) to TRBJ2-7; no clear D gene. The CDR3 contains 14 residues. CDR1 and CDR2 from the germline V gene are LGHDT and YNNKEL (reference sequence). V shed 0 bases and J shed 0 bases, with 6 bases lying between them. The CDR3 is CASSQDQVSYEQYF. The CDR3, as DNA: TGTGCCAGCAGCCAAGATCAAGTCTCCTACGAGCAGTACTTC.

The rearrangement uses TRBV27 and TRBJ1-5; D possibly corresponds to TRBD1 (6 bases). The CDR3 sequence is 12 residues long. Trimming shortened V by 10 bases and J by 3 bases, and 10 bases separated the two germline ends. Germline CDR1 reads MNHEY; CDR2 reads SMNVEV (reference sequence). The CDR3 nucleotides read TGTGCCACCGGGGGCGTCAATCAGCCCCAGCATTTT. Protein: CATGGVNQPQHF.

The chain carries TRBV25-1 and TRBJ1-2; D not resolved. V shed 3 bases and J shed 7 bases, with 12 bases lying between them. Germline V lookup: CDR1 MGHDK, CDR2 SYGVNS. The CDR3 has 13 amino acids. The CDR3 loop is CASSETRMSGYTF. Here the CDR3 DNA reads TGTGCCAGCAGTGAGACACGGATGAGTGGCTACACCTTC.

The CDR3 protein is CATSDLTGTNTQYF. As DNA, the CDR3 is TGTGCCACCAGTGATCTTACAGGGACTAATACGCAGTATTTT. The chain employs TRBV24-1 and TRBJ2-3; D is possibly TRBD2 (7 bases). V lost 3 bases to trimming and J lost 7 bases, with 13 bases between them. From germline, CDR1 is KGHDR and CDR2 SFDVKD. This CDR3 has 14 amino acids.

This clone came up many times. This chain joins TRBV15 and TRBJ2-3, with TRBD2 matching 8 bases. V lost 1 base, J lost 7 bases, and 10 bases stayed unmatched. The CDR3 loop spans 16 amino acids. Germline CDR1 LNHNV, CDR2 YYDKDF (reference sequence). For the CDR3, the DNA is TGTGCCACCAGCAGAGTGGCCCGGGAGGGCATTCATACGCAGTATTTT. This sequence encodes CATSRVAREGIHTQYF.

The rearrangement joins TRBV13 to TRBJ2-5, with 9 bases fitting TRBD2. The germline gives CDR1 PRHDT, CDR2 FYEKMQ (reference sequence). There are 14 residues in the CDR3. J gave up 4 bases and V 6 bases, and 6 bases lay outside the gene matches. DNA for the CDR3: TGTGCCAGCAGACAAAGCGGGGGGATAGAGACCCAGTACTTC. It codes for CASRQSGGIETQYF.

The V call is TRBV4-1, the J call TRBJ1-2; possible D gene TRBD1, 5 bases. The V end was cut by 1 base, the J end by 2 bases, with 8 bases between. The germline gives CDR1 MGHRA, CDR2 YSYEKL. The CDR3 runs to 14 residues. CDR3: CASSQGGTNYGYTF. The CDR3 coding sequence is TGCGCCAGCAGCCAAGGAGGGACCAACTATGGCTACACCTTC.